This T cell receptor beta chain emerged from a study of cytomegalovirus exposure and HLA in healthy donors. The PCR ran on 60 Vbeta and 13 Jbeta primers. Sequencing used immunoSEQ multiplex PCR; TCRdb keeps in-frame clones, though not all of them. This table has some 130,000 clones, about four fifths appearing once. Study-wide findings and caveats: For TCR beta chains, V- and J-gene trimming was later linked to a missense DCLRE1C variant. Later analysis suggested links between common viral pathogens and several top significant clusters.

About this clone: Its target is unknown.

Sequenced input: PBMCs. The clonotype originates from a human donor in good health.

CDR3 region: CASSSGLAGGIDTQYF. CDR3 DNA sequence: TGCGCCAGCAGCTCGGGACTAGCGGGGGGCATTGATACGCAGTATTTT. The V call is TRBV5-1, the J call TRBJ2-3; 15 nucleotides align to TRBD2. Germline loops: CDR1 SGHRS, CDR2 YFSETQ. The CDR3 runs 16 residues. V lost 3 bases, J lost 6 bases, and 5 bases stayed unmatched.